The 5 T cell receptor beta chains reported below all come from one sample, sequenced in a study of cytomegalovirus exposure and HLA in healthy donors. Primers for the PCR totalled 60 Vbeta and 13 Jbeta. Sequencing was performed with immunoSEQ multiplex PCR; in TCRdb, only in-frame clones are kept and a portion is missing. The data hold some 70,000 clones, with around three quarters observed a single time. Material: PBMCs. The receptors derive from a man in his fifties or sixties in good health and CMV-seronegative.

The gene calls are TRBV30 and TRBJ1-6, with TRBD1 identical over 8 bases. The V segment lost 4 bases and the J segment 9 bases; nucleotides outside the gene matches: 5. Germline CDR1 GTSNPN, CDR2 SVGIG (reference sequence). This CDR3 has 13 residues. The DNA of the CDR3 is TGTGCCTGGACGGGACAGGTCGGTTCACCCCTCCACTTT. Its protein is CAWTGQVGSPLHF.

In DNA, the CDR3 is TGCGCCAGCAGCCCGGGACAGGGGAGCACAGATACGCAGTATTTT. Protein: CASSPGQGSTDTQYF. The rearrangement links TRBV5-1 to TRBJ2-3, with TRBD1 matching over 10 bases. The germline CDR1 and CDR2 sequences are SGHRS and YFSETQ. V gave up 4 bases and J gave up 0 bases; unmatched junction bases: 2. The CDR3 has 15 amino acids.

This chain links TRBV7-2 with TRBJ2-2; TRBD2 agrees at 7 bases. With V trimmed by 6 bases and J by 5 bases, 9 bases remained unmatched. Per germline, CDR1 SGHTA and CDR2 FQGNSA. This CDR3 has 15 amino acids. CDR3 DNA: TGTGCCAGCAGATATCGGGCGGGAGCAACCGGGGAGCTGTTTTTT. This codes for CASRYRAGATGELFF.

This clone was observed a single time. The DNA for the CDR3 is TGTGCCAGCTCACCACTGAGCGGGAGCATTTACGAGCAGTACTTC. Translation: CASSPLSGSIYEQYF. This chain connects TRBV18 to TRBJ2-7; 8 positions match TRBD2. V lost 1 base and J lost 4; bases outside the gene matches: 6. Per the germline V gene, CDR1 is KGHSH and CDR2 is LQKENI. The CDR3 totals 15 residues.

The chain recombines TRBV28 with TRBJ2-1; no clear D. V lost 6 bases to trimming and J lost 2 bases, with 14 bases between them. CDR3 size: 15 residues. Germline V gene sequence: CDR1 MDHEN, CDR2 SYDVKM. The CDR3 sequence: CASRQAFDAYNEQFF. CDR3 sequence (DNA): TGTGCCAGCAGGCAGGCATTTGATGCCTACAATGAGCAGTTCTTC.